Presented here are 10 T cell receptor beta chains from one specimen sequenced in a study of T cells in Graves' hyperthyroidism and ophthalmopathy. Researchers took RNA transcripts and amplified the TCR beta CDR3 regions from them. The HTBI primer set served for first-round RT-PCR of the TCR CDR3. MiXCR, run by TCRdb on the multiplex PCR reads, gives a single entry per CDR3 protein. The sample holds about 570,000 distinct CDR3 sequences, about 45% seen once. The specimen sequenced was peripheral blood or thyroid tissue (not recorded which). These receptors were collected from an adult woman with Graves' disease, either hyperthyroidism or ophthalmopathy (not recorded which).

On this clonotype itself: Since no conserved phenylalanine or tryptophan closes the CDR3, a read error is the likely cause. No DNA is shown, since the ends of the CDR3 on it are uncertain; the CDR3 is the one TCRdb lists. The rearrangement uses TRBV20-1 and TRBJ2-7; TRBD2 is taken as the D call from the table, unchecked against the DNA. Germline V gene sequence: CDR1 DFQATT, CDR2 SNEGSKA (reference sequence). The CDR3 adds up to 8 amino acids, both ends counted. CDR3: CSARSSRL.

This clonotype was seen many times. The chain combines TRBV7-2 with TRBJ1-6; D is possibly TRBD1 (6 bases). Trimming removed 2 bases at V and 10 bases at J, with 18 bases between. Germline values: CDR1 SGHTA, CDR2 FQGNSA. This CDR3 region has 16 residues. CDR3 loop: CASSLTGSSFRSPLHF. Here the CDR3 DNA reads TGTGCCAGCAGCTTAACAGGGAGTAGCTTTCGGTCACCCCTCCACTTT.

Ten or more counts support this clonotype. The V gene is TRBV6-5, the J gene TRBJ2-7, with 9 bases lining up with TRBD1. The germline V gene encodes CDR1 MNHEY and CDR2 SVGAGI. With V trimmed by 7 bases and J by 6 bases, 1 base remained unmatched. The CDR3 loop spans 11 amino acids. The CDR3: CASMTGGEQYF. Here the CDR3 DNA reads TGTGCCAGCATGACAGGGGGCGAGCAGTACTTC.

V gene TRBV5-1 combines with J gene TRBJ2-3; D tentatively fits TRBD1 or TRBD2 (5 bases each). Germline loops: CDR1 SGHRS, CDR2 YFSETQ. V lost 5 bases to trimming and J lost 0 bases, with 10 bases between them. This CDR3 is 14 amino acids long. CDR3 amino acids: CASRWGSSTDTQYF. The CDR3 nucleotides read TGCGCCAGCAGGTGGGGGAGTAGCACAGATACGCAGTATTTT.

The CDR3 region has the DNA TGCAGTGCTCCGGGGACTAGCGGGACCACCTACTACAATGAGCAGTTCTTC. It is translated as CSAPGTSGTTYYNEQFF. This rearrangement joins TRBV20-1 to TRBJ2-1, with TRBD2 identical over 13 bases. Trimming removed 5 bases from V and 3 bases from J; junction bases left unmatched: 10. The CDR3 extends over 17 amino acids. The germline V gene encodes CDR1 DFQATT and CDR2 SNEGSKA (reference sequence).

This clonotype was counted between two and nine times. The V call is TRBV20-1, the J call TRBJ2-7; TRBD1 might be the D (5 bases). CDR3 size: 11 residues. Looked up from germline, CDR1 is DFQATT and CDR2 is SNEGSKA (reference sequence). V lost 5 bases to trimming and J lost 4 bases, with 9 bases between them. The CDR3 nucleotides are TGCAGTGCTGCAACAGGTTACGAGCAGTACTTC. It is translated as CSAATGYEQYF.

With respect to this clonotype: A much larger clone lies one base from this, so it may be a read error. This sequence joins TRBV2 and TRBJ1-6; a weak D match, TRBD1 (6 bases). The germline V gene has CDR1 SNHLY and CDR2 FYNNEI. V was pared by 0 bases and J by 9 bases, with 12 bases between. The CDR3 consists of 15 residues. In DNA, the CDR3 is TGTGCCAGCAGTGAAGCGGGACAAGATAGTTCACCCCTCCACTTT. This gives the protein CASSEAGQDSSPLHF.

Ten or more counts support this clonotype. This chain connects TRBV7-9 to TRBJ2-5; D call uncertain. CDR1 SEHNR and CDR2 FQNEAQ come from the germline V gene (reference sequence). This CDR3 contains 14 residues. The V gene lost 5 bases and the J gene lost 0 bases, with 10 bases spanning the gap. The CDR3 region is CASSPRTNQETQYF. The CDR3 nucleotides are TGTGCCAGCAGCCCTCGGACCAACCAAGAGACCCAGTACTTC.

As regards this clonotype: It may be a read error: a sequence one base away is much more abundant. This sequence joins TRBV7-2 and TRBJ1-1; D is unresolved. The germline V gene has CDR1 SGHTA and CDR2 FQGNSA. The CDR3 totals 15 residues. Here the CDR3 DNA reads TGCGCCAGCAGACAAGCTCCCGGTGAGAACACTGAAGCTTTCTTT. This gives the protein CASRQAPGENTEAFF. Combining the CDR3 with reference TRBV7-2 and TRBJ1-1 gives the whole variable domain GAGVSQSPSNKVTEKGKDVELRCDPISGHTALYWYRQSLGQGLEFLIYFQGNSAPDKSGLPSDRFSAERTGGSVSTLTIQRTQQEDSAVYLCASRQAPGENTEAFFGQGTRLTVV.

The V and J genes are TRBV20-1 and TRBJ2-2; the D gene is possibly TRBD1 (6 bases). Trimming removed 1 base at V and 8 bases at J, with 8 bases between. The germline CDR1 and CDR2 sequences are DFQATT and SNEGSKA (reference sequence). This CDR3 comprises 12 residues. This chain's CDR3 is CSARAGTGELFF. CDR3 nucleotides: TGCAGTGCTAGAGCCGGGACAGGGGAGCTGTTTTTT.